This TCR beta chain was found in a study of human thymus T cells. Study-wide points: Highly overlapping thymic repertoires among unrelated individuals were reported in related research. Thymic and blood repertoires appeared to carry a bias in their V and J gene usage.

Repertoires were generated with immunoSEQ multiplex PCR, while TCRdb's copy carries only in-frame clones and drops some. The profile covers tens of thousands of clones, with 85% to 95% appearing a single time and around 0.03% taken by the ten largest. Thymic material originated from resections removed in the course of corrective heart surgery. Finnish infants who were healthy and having corrective surgery for congenital heart defects made up the donors. There are 12 residues in the CDR3. V lost 4 bases and J 2 bases, leaving 6 bases between the germline ends. Germline V gene lookup returns CDR1 SEHNR and CDR2 FQNEAQ (reference sequence). This clone showed up just a few times. Its cognate antigen is unknown.

This chain uses TRBV7-9 with TRBJ2-7; D is ambiguous. Sequenced input: thymus tissue. This TCR was sampled from a girl under three years old with a congenital heart defect but otherwise immunologically healthy. The CDR3 loop is CASSSSPYEQYF. In DNA form, the CDR3 reads TGTGCCAGCAGCTCAAGCCCCTACGAGCAGTACTTC. The entire variable domain, with the rest obtained from reference TRBV7-9 and TRBJ2-7, is as follows: DTGVSQNPRHKITKRGQNVTFRCDPISEHNRLYWYRQTLGQGPEFLTYFQNEAQLEKSRLLSDRFSAERPKGSFSTLEIQRTEQGDSAMYLCASSSSPYEQYFGPGTRLTVT.